The 23 T cell receptor beta chains below come from one sample, sequenced in a study of regulatory T cells in long-lasting Graves disease. The time point was: persistent/refractory GD, antithyroid drugs over 5 years with positive TRAb. From PBMCs, RNA was extracted and then used to make the TCR library. TCR beta libraries were built with iRepertoire HTBI primers and Arm-PCR of CDR3 regions. TCRdb analysed the multiplex PCR reads with MiXCR anew, one entry per CDR3 protein. There are approximately 690,000 distinct CDR3 sequences in the sample; 30% occur only once, and under 50% lies in the top ten. The sample was peripheral blood mononuclear cells (PBMCs), taken when the disease was refractory, from a patient treated with antithyroid drugs. The receptor set was obtained from a female donor with Graves disease.

This rearrangement joins TRBV4-1 to TRBJ2-2, with 11 bases identical to TRBD1. This CDR3 contains 15 residues. Trimming at V came to 3 bases and at J to 8 bases, leaving 5 bases not matched to a gene. The V gene's germline CDR1 is MGHRA and CDR2 YSYEKL. CDR3: CASSQLDRGRGELFF. The CDR3 bases are TGCGCCAGCAGCCAGCTGGACAGGGGGCGTGGGGAGCTGTTTTTT.

This clonotype was seen many times. The chain joins TRBV2 to TRBJ2-5, with 8 bases that match TRBD2. The CDR3 runs to 15 residues. CDR1 and CDR2 from the germline V gene are SNHLY and FYNNEI. V was clipped by 5 bases and J by 4 bases; unmatched bases: 9. CDR3 sequence: CASSRPGLGGETQYF. CDR3 nucleotide sequence: TGTGCCAGCAGTAGGCCGGGACTAGGTGGAGAGACCCAGTACTTC.

The table lists this clonotype with a few counts. V usage is TRBV10-3 and J usage is TRBJ1-1; D may be TRBD1 (5 bases). Germline V gene sequence: CDR1 ENHRY, CDR2 SYGVKD. The CDR3 has 15 amino acids. V lost 4 bases, J lost 2 bases, and 14 bases lay in between. CDR3 sequence (DNA): TGTGCCATCAGTGGGTGGAGTGGACATAACACTGAAGCTTTCTTT. Translation: CAISGWSGHNTEAFF.

This clonotype was seen more than once but under ten times. J is TRBJ1-1 and V is TRBV2; 8 nucleotides line up with TRBD1. Losses at the gene ends were 6 bases for V and 4 bases for J; bases not matched to a gene: 10. This CDR3 spans 15 amino acids. Germline V CDR1 and CDR2: SNHLY, FYNNEI. This CDR3 is CASSDKTGVGTEAFF. In DNA, the CDR3 is TGTGCCAGCAGCGATAAGACAGGGGTTGGCACTGAAGCTTTCTTT. The full variable domain, its missing parts supplied by reference TRBV2 and TRBJ1-1, is EPEVTQTPSHQVTQMGQEVILRCVPISNHLYFYWYRQILGQKVEFLVSFYNNEISEKSEIFDDQFSVERPDGSNFTLKIRSTKLEDSAMYFCASSDKTGVGTEAFFGQGTRLTVV.

This clonotype appeared many times. Here the CDR3 reads CASSYGTGFYEAFF. CDR3 nucleotides: TGTGCCAGCAGTTACGGGACAGGTTTTTATGAAGCTTTCTTT. The V call is TRBV12-3 or TRBV12-4, the J call TRBJ1-1; TRBD1 aligns across 8 bases. J lost 7 bases, V lost 4 bases, and 8 bases had no gene match. The CDR3 runs 14 residues.

The chain employs TRBV28 and TRBJ2-5, with 7 bases that match TRBD1. The CDR3 loop spans 14 amino acids. Germline values: CDR1 MDHEN, CDR2 SYDVKM. V lost 6 bases and J lost 5; bases outside the gene matches: 9. This CDR3 is CASSRTGRLETQYF. In nucleotides, the CDR3 is TGTGCCAGCAGCAGGACAGGACGTCTGGAGACCCAGTACTTC.

The rearrangement uses TRBV29-1 and TRBJ1-2; TRBD1 might be the D (5 bases). Germline values: CDR1 SQVTM, CDR2 ANQGSEA. With 3 bases removed from V and 4 bases from J, the gap between germline ends came to 12 bases. The CDR3 covers 13 residues. The CDR3 DNA is TGCAGCGTTGAGACCGGGGCTGGCTATGGCTACACCTTC. Its protein product is CSVETGAGYGYTF.

The chain carries TRBV3-1 and TRBJ1-4, with 8 bases identical to TRBD1. CDR1 is LGHDT and CDR2 is YNNKEL in the germline V gene (reference sequence). CDR3 length: 16 residues. V lost 1 base, J lost 4 bases, and 5 bases stayed unmatched. CDR3 nucleotides: TGTGCCAGCAGCCAAGGGGTTGGACAGGGTAATGAAAAACTGTTTTTT. As protein: CASSQGVGQGNEKLFF.

This clonotype has at least ten counts. The V and J genes are TRBV12-3 or TRBV12-4 and TRBJ1-2; perhaps TRBD1 as D (6 bases). V was cut by 3 bases and J by 4 bases, with 12 bases left in between. The CDR3 length is 14 residues. In DNA, the CDR3 is TGTGCCAGCAGTTTCCCCGGACAGCTCTATGGCTACACCTTC. This translates into CASSFPGQLYGYTF.

This chain links TRBV27 with TRBJ2-7; 9 nucleotides align to TRBD2. V shed 0 bases and J 2 bases; nucleotides not matched to a gene: 5. The germline gives CDR1 MNHEY, CDR2 SMNVEV (reference sequence). The CDR3 consists of 16 residues. CDR3 coding DNA: TGTGCCAGCAGTTTATCGATGACTAGCGGCCCCTACGAGCAGTACTTC. Protein: CASSLSMTSGPYEQYF.

This clonotype was recorded at least ten times. The rearrangement uses TRBV11-2 and TRBJ2-7; 9 bases are a match to TRBD2. This CDR3 region has 15 residues. V shed 3 bases and J 6 bases; nucleotides not matched to a gene: 9. Germline V gene sequence: CDR1 SGHAT, CDR2 FQNNGV. Written as DNA, the CDR3 is TGTGCCAGCAGCTTGGGCGGGAGGGCTCCCGGCGAGCAGTACTTC. Translation gives CASSLGGRAPGEQYF.

This chain links TRBV28 with TRBJ2-1; 16 bases are a match to TRBD2. Germline trimming cut 4 bases from V and 6 bases from J; bases unmatched to any gene: 6. The germline V gene encodes CDR1 MDHEN and CDR2 SYDVKM. This CDR3 comprises 17 residues. CDR3 DNA sequence: TGTGCCAGCAGTTCGGGACTAGCGGGAGGGAAAGTCAATGAGCAGTTCTTC. It translates to CASSSGLAGGKVNEQFF.

This clonotype was recorded a few times. This chain connects TRBV5-1 to TRBJ1-3; D gene unclear. The V end was cut by 4 bases, the J end by 1 base, with 9 bases between. The V gene's germline CDR1 is SGHRS and CDR2 YFSETQ. This CDR3 contains 14 residues. CDR3 sequence reads: CASSGGKSGNTIYF. DNA for the CDR3: TGCGCCAGCAGCGGAGGGAAATCTGGAAACACCATATATTTT.

This clonotype was detected only a few times. This chain links TRBV28 with TRBJ1-1, with D tentatively TRBD1 (6 bases). Germline lookup yields CDR1 MDHEN and CDR2 SYDVKM. The CDR3 sequence is 14 residues long. V was cut by 6 bases and J by 5 bases, with 16 bases left in between. The CDR3 DNA follows: TGTGCCAGCAGAAAAGGGGGGGGCCGGACTGAAGCTTTCTTT. It encodes CASRKGGGRTEAFF.

V and J are TRBV20-1 and TRBJ1-2; D gene uncertain. Germline-derived CDR1 and CDR2 are DFQATT and SNEGSKA (reference sequence). The V and J ends lost 0 bases and 0 bases respectively, with 8 bases between them. The CDR3 consists of 14 residues. CDR3 in amino acids: CSARDTNTNYGYTF. As DNA, the CDR3 is TGCAGTGCTAGAGATACCAATACTAACTATGGCTACACCTTC.

This clonotype was seen only a few times. The chain carries TRBV20-1 and TRBJ1-1, with TRBD1 as a possible D gene (5 bases). This CDR3 is built from 15 residues. In germline, CDR1 is DFQATT, CDR2 SNEGSKA (reference sequence). With 6 bases removed from V and 3 bases from J, the gap between germline ends came to 20 bases. The CDR3 spells CSAPRRDLGDTEAFF. CDR3 bases: TGCAGTGCCCCAAGAAGGGACCTTGGAGACACTGAAGCTTTCTTT.

This clonotype occurred a few times. V usage is TRBV6-1 and J usage is TRBJ2-2, with 12 bases identical to TRBD1. The V gene's germline CDR1 is MNHNS and CDR2 SASEGT. J was trimmed by 3 bases and V by 6 bases; bases with no gene match: 8. The CDR3 consists of 17 residues. CDR3 bases: TGTGCCAGCAGCCCTTCCGGGACAGGGGGCGACACCGGGGAGCTGTTTTTT. Protein sequence: CASSPSGTGGDTGELFF.

In its sample, this clonotype was seen a few times. The chain recombines TRBV3-1 with TRBJ1-2; D remains unclear. Germline CDR1 reads LGHDT; CDR2 reads YNNKEL (reference sequence). The ends were cut back, 0 bases at V and 4 bases at J, with 6 bases in the middle. The CDR3 sequence is 13 residues long. CDR3 residues: CASSQEVSYGYTF. The DNA for the CDR3 is TGTGCCAGCAGCCAAGAAGTTAGCTATGGCTACACCTTC.

This clonotype has only a few counts. This chain connects TRBV7-7 to TRBJ2-7; 7 nucleotides match TRBD1. Germline values: CDR1 SSHAT, CDR2 FNYEAQ (reference sequence). Unmatched junction bases numbered 12, after V lost 5 bases and J lost 5 bases. The CDR3 consists of 15 residues. The CDR3 nucleotides are TGTGCCAGCAGCCCAGGGGGAACAGGGAACCACGAGCAGTACTTC. Translation gives CASSPGGTGNHEQYF.

DNA for the CDR3: TGTGCCAGCAGCTTGGGAGTACGGGCGCGAGAGACCCAGTACTTC. Protein product: CASSLGVRARETQYF. The V call is TRBV5-6, the J call TRBJ2-5; the D is unclear. Germline V gene sequence: CDR1 SGHDT, CDR2 YYEEEE. With 0 bases removed from V and 4 bases from J, the gap between germline ends came to 13 bases. The CDR3 totals 15 residues.

On this clonotype: One end of the junction varies from germline; a read error may be responsible. DNA of the CDR3: TGTGCCAGCAGTCCGACAGGGGCTGGGGTCAACGTCCTGACTTTC. Translation: CASSPTGAGVNVLTF. V is TRBV7-3 and J is TRBJ2-6; 8 bases align to TRBD1. The CDR3 has 15 amino acids. Germline-derived CDR1 and CDR2 are SGHTA and FQGTGA.

This clonotype turned up a few times. The chain combines TRBV6-2 or TRBV6-3 with TRBJ2-2, with a weak D call TRBD1 (6 bases). The CDR3 is 14 residues long. V shed 10 bases and J shed 2 bases, with 14 bases lying between them. In germline, CDR1 is MNHEY, CDR2 SVGEGT. CDR3 protein: CATFVQGNTGELFF. CDR3 DNA sequence: TGTGCCACCTTCGTACAGGGAAACACCGGGGAGCTGTTTTTT.

This clonotype was observed at least ten times. V usage is TRBV12-3 or TRBV12-4 and J usage is TRBJ1-1; D call uncertain. The CDR3 is 14 residues long. V was clipped by 6 bases and J by 5 bases, with 16 bases between them. The CDR3 region is CASSSPALWTEAFF. CDR3 in DNA: TGTGCCAGCAGCTCCCCGGCCCTGTGGACTGAAGCTTTCTTT.